The TCR beta chain under discussion was sequenced for a study of breast tumors, draining lymph nodes, adjacent tissues. Study-level results: Luminal-like breast cancer showed significantly higher tumor–nontumor repertoire similarity than basal-like. Findings are consistent with lymph node origin and intratumoral expansion of most tumor T cells. Tumors had less TCR diversity than lymph nodes, more than nontumor tissue. The lymph node origin of tumor T cells was framed as consistent with a hypothesis, not demonstrated.

Axillary draining lymph nodes of breast cancer patients supplied the node samples. Many counts were recorded for this clonotype. Its antigen is undetermined. TCRdb analysed the multiplex PCR reads with MiXCR anew, one entry per CDR3 protein. The table has some 83,000 distinct CDR3 sequences, roughly a fifth seen once. This clonotype originated in a female donor with breast cancer. Some clones in this sample may be carry-over from other donors' samples. The sample comprised axillary lymph node tissue.

The CDR3 nucleotides are TGTGCCAGCAGCTCCCCGGTGGGGACAGGGGGTTGGGAGCAGTACTTC. Encoded protein: CASSSPVGTGGWEQYF. The chain carries TRBV9 and TRBJ2-7, with 11 bases aligning to TRBD1. Losses at the gene ends were 4 bases for V and 7 bases for J; bases not matched to a gene: 13. CDR3 size: 16 residues. CDR1 and CDR2 from the germline V gene are SGDLS and YYNGEE.